The source of this TCR beta chain is a study of blood T cells in healthy people across ages. Study conclusions and caveats: Diversity estimates drawn from one million T cells were deemed underestimates.

Alongside a J-beta primer mix, a sample-barcoded 5' primer served in a second PCR lasting 7 to 11 cycles. TCRdb processed the 5' RACE reads anew with MiXCR; each CDR3 protein has one entry. The data show about 560,000 distinct CDR3 sequences, 25% to 35% seen once. As to this clonotype: Its specificity is not known.

Germline CDR1 is MNHEY and CDR2 is SVGEGT. This CDR3 has 17 amino acids. V shed 10 bases, J shed 0 bases, and the junction held 13 bases outside the gene matches. This sample also belongs to another study, concerning T cells of mothers and their children. That study adds: Samples came from a few healthy Caucasian mothers and their six children.

J is TRBJ2-5 and V is TRBV6-2 or TRBV6-3; 11 nucleotides line up with TRBD2. The clonotype originates from a boy aged 2 to 9 in good health. The sample taken for sequencing was blood. CDR3 sequence reads: CATTSPLGLADQETQYF. The CDR3 DNA sequence: TGTGCCACCACCTCCCCCCTGGGACTAGCGGACCAAGAGACCCAGTACTTC.